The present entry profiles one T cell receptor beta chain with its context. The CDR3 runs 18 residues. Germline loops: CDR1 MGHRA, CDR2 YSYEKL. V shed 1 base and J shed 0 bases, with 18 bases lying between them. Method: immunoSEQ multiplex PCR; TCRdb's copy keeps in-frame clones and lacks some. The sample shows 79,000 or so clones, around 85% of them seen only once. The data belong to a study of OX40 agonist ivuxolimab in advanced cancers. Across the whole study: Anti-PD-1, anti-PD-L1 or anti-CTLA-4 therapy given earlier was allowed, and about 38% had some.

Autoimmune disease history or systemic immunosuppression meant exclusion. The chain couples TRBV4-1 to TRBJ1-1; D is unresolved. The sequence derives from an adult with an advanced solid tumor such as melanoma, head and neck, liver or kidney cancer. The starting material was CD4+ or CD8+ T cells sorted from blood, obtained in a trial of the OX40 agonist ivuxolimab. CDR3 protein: CASSQGPLGRRLNTEAFF. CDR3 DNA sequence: TGCGCCAGCAGCCAAGGGCCGCTCGGACGGCGCTTGAACACTGAAGCTTTCTTT.